The clone carrying this T cell receptor (beta chain) was picked up many times. Its antigen is undetermined. Healthy Caucasian donors formed the entire cohort. This record belongs to a study of identical twins. Study observations and caveats: Low generation probability was overrepresented in out-of-frame alpha sequences shared by twins.

There are 16 residues in the CDR3. Germline V gene data show CDR1 as MNHEY and CDR2 as SVGEGT. The V gene end was trimmed by 5 bases and the J gene end by 2 bases; junction bases not matched to a gene: 11. Unique molecular identifiers were in the cDNA, with template-switch universal primer binding. Using its own MiXCR run on the 5' RACE reads, TCRdb lists one record per CDR3 protein. The data contain about 100,000 distinct CDR3 sequences, 5.5% to 7% of them singletons. The specimen was memory T cells sorted from blood. The source is a woman in her forties or fifties in good health. The chain carries TRBV6-2 or TRBV6-3 and TRBJ1-2; 7 positions agree with TRBD1. Here the CDR3 DNA reads TGTGCCAGCAGTACAAAGACCGGGACAGCGAACTATGGCTACACCTTC. It codes for CASSTKTGTANYGYTF.